This TCR beta chain was captured in a study of graft-versus-host responses after intestinal transplantation (dated by TCRdb to the early 2020s). Describing the broader study: Multivisceral, liver-intestinal, or isolated intestinal transplants were received by the recipients. Every recipient was given anti-thymocyte globulin induction, followed by 3 to 4 years of maintenance tacrolimus and steroids. After intestinal transplantation, graft-versus-host and host-versus-graft alloreactive T cell clones were followed in the graft, circulation and bone marrow using bulk TCR-beta CDR3 sequencing. Alloreactive clones were identified by sequencing pre-transplant mixed lymphocyte reaction products and comparing these products with unstimulated pre-transplant donor and recipient T cells. A cohort of roughly 25 intestinal transplant recipients, including one retransplant, was enrolled, and a few patients lacking pretransplant specimens were excluded. Donor T cell macrochimerism was defined as a peak of at least 4% donor T cells among recipient peripheral blood mononuclear cells. Instead of going to the commercial service, samples from a few later patients were sequenced in-house on an Illumina MiSeq and processed with MiXCR.

A remark on this clone: The specificity of this receptor is unknown. No base quality values were provided; no much bigger clone lies one nucleotide off.

From the cysteine up to the phenylalanine, the CDR3 has a length of 13 residues. Kept here is only the CDR3 DNA, which spans 39 bases and is read in frame from base 1. CDR1 and CDR2 were assigned from the germline V gene (reference sequence) as LNHNV and YYDKDF. The junction carries 7 bases between V and J, which are trimmed by 1 base and 6 bases respectively. What this sample's time point label stands for: cells obtained before transplantation from donor or recipient. CD3+CD4+ and CD3+CD8+ populations were FACS-sorted from unstimulated pre-transplant donor and recipient cells taken from spleen or lymph nodes. The paper's findings and limits, for the study overall: The conclusions were limited by the relatively low number and heterogeneity of the intestinal transplant patients. GvH clones were detected in recipient bone marrow, and some appeared earlier in ileal mucosa or blood, consistent with an intestinal mucosal origin. In patients with donor T cell macrochimerism, the allografts had high GvH to HvG T cell clonal ratios. Early after transplant, peak levels of circulating GvH clones were associated with declines in HvG clones.

To prepare the library, the immunoSEQ multiplex PCR assay was applied. For most patients, genomic DNA was isolated using the Qiagen DNeasy Blood and Tissue Kit and was shipped frozen to Adaptive Biotechnologies for TCR sequencing. Adaptive Biotechnologies carried out high-throughput TCR-beta CDR3 sequencing of genomic DNA for most patients. Regarding the original processing steps: TCR sequencing data were retrieved from Adaptive's ImmunoSEQ software for 15 to 20 patients, whereas three other patients were processed with MiXCR and VDJtools. To correct CD4 versus CD8 sorting errors, any sequence found in both subsets at a frequency ratio below 5:1 was removed. CDR3 nucleotide sequences shared between donor and recipient were removed because the origin of such sequences could not be assigned. At least 2-fold expansion over unstimulated cells and a minimum CFSE-low frequency of 0.002% (template counts) or 0.001% (read counts) were required for clones to be classified as alloreactive. Clones detected in sequenced pre-transplant spleen, lymph node, or MLR CFSE-low populations of the donor or recipient were defined as mappable. Cumulative frequency of alloreactive clones was calculated as a percentage of all sequences weighted by copy number. This immuneACCESS table, as held by TCRdb, lists in-frame sequences with V and J called but not all clones. Of the missing ones, under half trace to an unresolved V gene in checked studies; the others have no known cause. Clone size and the V and J calls come from that table; the DNA yielded D and trimming. The sample table contains tens of thousands of clones; only one count was recorded for about nine tenths of them. The top ten clonotypes cover 6% of the sample.

This specimen was unstimulated CD8+ T cells sorted from spleen or lymph node cells, taken before intestinal transplant. This chain is built from TRBV15 and TRBJ1-5; too little of a D gene remains to name it. The receptor was derived from a human donor who received an intestinal transplant. The DNA sequence follows: TGTGCCACCAGCAGAGGGGTCATTCAGCCCCAGCATTTT. This is translated as CATSRGVIQPQHF.